The clone carrying this TCR beta chain was counted many times. The antigen is undetermined. Researchers made TCR beta libraries by using iRepertoire HTBI primers and running Arm-PCR on CDR3 regions. A single record per CDR3 protein comes from TCRdb applying MiXCR to the multiplex PCR reads. The sample has about 310,000 distinct CDR3 sequences; approximately 20% are singletons. Time point specified: newly diagnosed GD, antithyroid drugs for less than 3 months. Following extraction of RNA from PBMCs, that RNA was used to make the TCR library. The sample comes from a study of regulatory T cells in long-lasting Graves disease. General study findings and limits: Patients with persistent disease showed a bias toward TRBV28, TRBJ1-2 and TRBJ2-5. The analysis examined peripheral blood only and excluded thyroid tissue.

Germline values: CDR1 SGDLS, CDR2 YYNGEE. Trimming removed 3 bases from V and 4 bases from J; junction bases left unmatched: 8. This CDR3 contains 15 residues. V gene TRBV9 combines with J gene TRBJ2-3; TRBD2 matches 7 bases. The sample consisted of peripheral blood mononuclear cells (PBMCs), taken at new diagnosis, from a patient treated with antithyroid drugs. The clonotype comes from a female donor with Graves disease. In DNA, the CDR3 is TGTGCCAGCAGCGATAGCGGGCAGGCAGCAGATACGCAGTATTTT. Protein product: CASSDSGQAADTQYF.